This TCR beta chain was captured by sequencing in a study of early T cells in non-severe SARS-CoV-2 infection (dated by TCRdb to the early 2020s). Context from the whole study: Because TCR sequencing was done on bulk RNA from unsorted whole blood, the alpha and beta chains could not be paired.

From cysteine to phenylalanine, the CDR3 is 21 amino acids long. The sequence is cut down to CDR3 DNA, 63 bases in frame from base 1. As encoded in the germline V gene, CDR1 is MDHEN while CDR2 is SYDVKM. The junction shows trimming of 4 bases on V and 8 bases on J, plus 33 bases between the germline ends. The full study reports these points: VDJdb matching was skewed toward anti-spike CD8 responses and likely underestimated virus-specific expansions, missing private and CD4 specificities.

This clonotype turned up a few times. This clone's antigen is unknown. Base qualities were left out, and no much larger clone turns up one base away. This was a case-control study nested in a cohort of healthcare workers in London, UK, who had nasopharyngeal swab PCR tests and blood samples taken every week. Healthcare workers were recruited during the week of the UK lockdown, between 23 and 31 March 2020, and followed weekly for up to roughly 15 weeks. The library was made by 5' RACE. The data were produced on a NextSeq 500. Unique molecular identifiers were attached to individual cDNA molecules in the TCR library protocol so that sequencing error and PCR bias could be corrected. Both TCR alpha and beta chains were sequenced, and tight co-correlation was observed between alpha and beta sequence abundances in each sample. As for how the authors treated the data: Decombinator V4 was used to annotate the V gene, J gene and CDR3 of the TCR sequences. Expanded TCRs were defined as changing significantly between any two time points under a Poisson model with p below 0.0001. Abundances of TCRs were expressed as counts per million after normalisation to the total number of TCRs sequenced in each sample. MAIT TCRs were defined by TRAV1-2 paired with TRAJ12, TRAJ20 or TRAJ33, and iNKT TCRs by TRAV10 paired with TRAJ18. A search of VDJdb, accessed on 1 November 2021, was run for TCRs annotated to CMV, EBV and SARS-CoV-2, with TCRs annotated for multiple antigens excluded. TCRdb itself trimmed the public reads at Q25 with fastp, ran MiXCR and retained productive beta chains. Duplicate CDR3 protein sequences are folded into a single record with the most common DNA and genes. The V and J calls shown here were made by TCRdb, not taken from the authors' results. Here the sample has under 95,000 distinct CDR3 sequences; 10% to 15% occur a single time. The biggest ten clones account for about 3% of the sample.

Sequencing was performed on whole blood. This sequence originates from an adult who was a healthcare worker with PCR-confirmed SARS-CoV-2 infection or an uninfected control (not recorded which). This chain joins TRBV28 to TRBJ1-6, and perhaps TRBD1 as D gene, on 6 matching bases. CDR3 protein: CASSSRAWGHAGWGIDSPLHF. The bases are TGTGCCAGCAGTTCGCGCGCCTGGGGACACGCTGGATGGGGTATTGATTCACCCCTCCACTTT.